The text below deals with one T cell receptor (beta chain). As yet, its antigen is unknown. This sample was taken from a study of CD8 T cells in Susac syndrome. General observations from the study: The number of individuals included in the study's TCR sequencing and HLA analysis was acknowledged as relatively small.

Reverse transcription used about 0.45 to 1 ug RNA and random hexamers. An immunoSEQ multiplex PCR generated amplified TCR beta CDR3 products spanning 54 Vbeta and 13 Jbeta. TCRdb independently ran MiXCR on the immunoSEQ multiplex PCR reads; one entry per CDR3 protein. The table records 120,000 to 150,000 distinct CDR3 sequences, 95% of them present only once. TCR beta from blood CD8+ and CD4+ T cells was sequenced. The CD8+ and CD4+ T cells were negatively isolated, with the TEMRA cells enriched by FACS. The TCR was taken from a human donor with multiple sclerosis. Sample: CD4+ T cells from PBMCs.

In DNA form, the CDR3 reads TGCGCCAGCAGCCCCGATTCAGATACGCAGTATTTT. As protein: CASSPDSDTQYF. The chain uses TRBV5-1 and TRBJ2-3; D call uncertain. Germline V gene data show CDR1 as SGHRS and CDR2 as YFSETQ. There are 12 residues in the CDR3. The ends were cut back, 4 bases at V and 4 bases at J, with 7 bases in the middle.